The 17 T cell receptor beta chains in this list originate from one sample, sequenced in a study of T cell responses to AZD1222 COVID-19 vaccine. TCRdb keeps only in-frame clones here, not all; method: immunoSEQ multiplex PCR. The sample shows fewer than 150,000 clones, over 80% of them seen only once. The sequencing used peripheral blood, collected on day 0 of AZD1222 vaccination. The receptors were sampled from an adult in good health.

CDR3 sequence: CASSPAAQGTGELFF. CDR3 nucleotide sequence: TGTGCCAGCTCACCAGCGGCCCAAGGCACCGGGGAGCTGTTTTTT. This chain connects TRBV18 to TRBJ2-2; D is unresolved. CDR3 length: 15 residues. V was cut by 2 bases and J by 4 bases, with 11 bases left in between. Germline CDR1 reads KGHSH; CDR2 reads LQKENI.

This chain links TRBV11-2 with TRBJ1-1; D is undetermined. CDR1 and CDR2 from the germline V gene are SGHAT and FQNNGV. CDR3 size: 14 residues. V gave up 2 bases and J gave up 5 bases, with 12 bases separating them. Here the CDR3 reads CASSLPEGLTEAFF. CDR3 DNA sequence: TGTGCCAGCAGCTTACCCGAGGGATTAACTGAAGCTTTCTTT.

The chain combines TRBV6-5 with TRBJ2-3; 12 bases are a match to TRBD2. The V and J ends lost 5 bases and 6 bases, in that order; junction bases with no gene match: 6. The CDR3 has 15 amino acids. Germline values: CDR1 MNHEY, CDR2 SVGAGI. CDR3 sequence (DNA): TGTGCCAGCAGTCCCCAGACTAGCGGGAGTGATACGCAGTATTTT. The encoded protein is CASSPQTSGSDTQYF.

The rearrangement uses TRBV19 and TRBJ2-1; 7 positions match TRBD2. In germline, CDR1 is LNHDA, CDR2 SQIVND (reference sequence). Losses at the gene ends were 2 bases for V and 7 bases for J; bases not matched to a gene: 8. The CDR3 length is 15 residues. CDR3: CASSIPGGSRNEQFF. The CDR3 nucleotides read TGTGCCAGTAGTATACCGGGGGGTTCGCGTAATGAGCAGTTCTTC.

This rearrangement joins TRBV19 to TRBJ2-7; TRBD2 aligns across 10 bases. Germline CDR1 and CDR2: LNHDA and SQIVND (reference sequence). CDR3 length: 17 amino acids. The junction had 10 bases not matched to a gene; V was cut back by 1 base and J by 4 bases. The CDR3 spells CASSIVGVAGGHYEQYF. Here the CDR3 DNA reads TGTGCCAGTAGTATAGTAGGCGTAGCGGGAGGTCATTACGAGCAGTACTTC.

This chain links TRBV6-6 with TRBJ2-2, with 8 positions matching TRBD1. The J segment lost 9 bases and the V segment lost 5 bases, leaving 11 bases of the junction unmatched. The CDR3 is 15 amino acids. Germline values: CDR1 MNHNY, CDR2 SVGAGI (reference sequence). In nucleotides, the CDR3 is TGTGCCAGCAGTGTCGACAGGGGTCAAGGAAGGGAGCTGTTTTTT. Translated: CASSVDRGQGRELFF.

This CDR3 is CASASGRASDTQYF. The CDR3 bases are TGCGCCAGTGCTAGCGGGAGGGCCTCAGATACGCAGTATTTT. V is TRBV4-3 and J is TRBJ2-3; TRBD2 matches 12 bases. V dropped 9 bases and J dropped 4; count of bases not matched to a gene: 5. CDR3 size: 14 residues. Germline-derived CDR1 and CDR2 are LGHNA and YSLEER.

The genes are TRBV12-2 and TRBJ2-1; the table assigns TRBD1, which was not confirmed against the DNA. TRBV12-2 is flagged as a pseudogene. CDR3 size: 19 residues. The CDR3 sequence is CASRFPPLGTQRRRGEQFF. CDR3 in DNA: TGTGCAAGTCGCTTCCCTCCCTTAGGTACCCAACGAAGAAGGGGTGAGCAGTTCTTC.

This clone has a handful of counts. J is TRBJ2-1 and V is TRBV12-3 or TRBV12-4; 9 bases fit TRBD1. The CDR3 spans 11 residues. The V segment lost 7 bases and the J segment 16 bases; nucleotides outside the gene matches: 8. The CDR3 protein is CASTPGTGQFF. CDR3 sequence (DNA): TGTGCCAGCACACCCGGGACAGGGCAATTCTTC.

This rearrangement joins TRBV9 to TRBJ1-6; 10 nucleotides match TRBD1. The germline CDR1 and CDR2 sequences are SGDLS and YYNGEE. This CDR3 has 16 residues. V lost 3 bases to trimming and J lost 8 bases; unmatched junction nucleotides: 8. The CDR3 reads CASSGPGTGEDSPLHF. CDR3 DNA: TGTGCCAGCAGCGGCCCCGGGACAGGGGAGGATTCACCCCTCCACTTT.

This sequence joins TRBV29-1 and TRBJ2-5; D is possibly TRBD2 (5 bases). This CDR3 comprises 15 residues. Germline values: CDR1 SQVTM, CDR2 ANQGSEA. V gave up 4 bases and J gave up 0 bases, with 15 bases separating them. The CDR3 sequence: CSVALMTGNQETQYF. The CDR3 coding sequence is TGCAGCGTTGCTCTTATGACCGGGAACCAAGAGACCCAGTACTTC.

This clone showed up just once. CDR3: CASSPPITPSGGNSRFF. The CDR3 DNA reads TGTGCCAGCAGTCCCCCCATAACACCTAGCGGGGGGAACTCCCGGTTCTTC. The rearrangement uses TRBV28 and TRBJ2-1; 11 bases are shared with TRBD2. Germline assignment: CDR1 MDHEN and CDR2 SYDVKM. The length of the CDR3 is 17 residues. V trimming: 5 bases; J trimming: 15 bases; junction bases outside the gene matches: 21.

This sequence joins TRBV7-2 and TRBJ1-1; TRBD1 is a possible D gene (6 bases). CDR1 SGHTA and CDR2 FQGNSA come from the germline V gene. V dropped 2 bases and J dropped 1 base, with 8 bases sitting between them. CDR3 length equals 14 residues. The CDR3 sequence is CASSLRGANTEAFF. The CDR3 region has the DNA TGTGCCAGCAGCTTACGGGGGGCGAACACTGAAGCTTTCTTT.

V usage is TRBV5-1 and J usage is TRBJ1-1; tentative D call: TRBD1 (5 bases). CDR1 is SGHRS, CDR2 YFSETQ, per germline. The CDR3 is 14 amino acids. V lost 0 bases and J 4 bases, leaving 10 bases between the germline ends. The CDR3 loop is CASSLVSRATEAFF. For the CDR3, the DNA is TGCGCCAGCAGCTTGGTTTCCAGGGCCACTGAAGCTTTCTTT.

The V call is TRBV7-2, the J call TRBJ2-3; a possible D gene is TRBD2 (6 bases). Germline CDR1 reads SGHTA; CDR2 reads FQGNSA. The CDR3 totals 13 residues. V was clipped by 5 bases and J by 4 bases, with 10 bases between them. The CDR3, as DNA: TGTGCCAGCAGCAAGAGCGGGCCAGATACGCAGTATTTT. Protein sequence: CASSKSGPDTQYF.

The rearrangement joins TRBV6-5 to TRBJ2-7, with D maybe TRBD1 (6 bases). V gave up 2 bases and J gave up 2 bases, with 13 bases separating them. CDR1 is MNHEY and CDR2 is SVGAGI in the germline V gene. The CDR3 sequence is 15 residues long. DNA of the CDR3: TGTGCCAGCAGTTACGGCTTGACAGGCCCCTACGAGCAGTACTTC. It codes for CASSYGLTGPYEQYF.

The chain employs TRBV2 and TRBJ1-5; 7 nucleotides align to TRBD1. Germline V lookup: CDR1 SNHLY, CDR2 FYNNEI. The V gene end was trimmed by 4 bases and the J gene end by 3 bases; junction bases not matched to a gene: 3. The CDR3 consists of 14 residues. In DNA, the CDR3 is TGTGCCAGCAGTGGGGACAGCCACAATCAGCCCCAGCATTTT. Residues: CASSGDSHNQPQHF.